The 10 T cell receptor beta chains in this list originate from one sample, sequenced in a study of blood T cell repertoires in COVID-19. Clones were read by immunoSEQ multiplex PCR, and TCRdb kept only the in-frame ones, dropping some. The sample shows 65,000 or so clones, just over 70% of them seen only once. The sample taken for sequencing was PBMCs or T cells enriched from blood (not recorded which). These receptors were taken from a woman in her sixties who had been exposed to COVID-19.

The table lists this clone with many counts. The V and J genes are TRBV7-2 and TRBJ1-3; D gene unclear. The CDR3 is 13 residues long. V was shortened by 5 bases and J by 0 bases, with 5 bases between the two germline ends. Germline-derived CDR1 and CDR2 are SGHTA and FQGNSA. CDR3 DNA: TGTGCCAGCAGCCACAGCTCTGGAAACACCATATATTTT. Protein: CASSHSSGNTIYF.

This rearrangement joins TRBV5-4 to TRBJ2-5; D perhaps matches TRBD2 (6 bases). Trimming left V 4 bases short and J 2 bases short, with 15 bases between. CDR3 length: 15 residues. Germline CDR1 and CDR2: SGHNT and YYREEE (reference sequence). CDR3 coding DNA: TGTGCCAGCAGCCCCAGTGGAGGGCGGCAAGAGACCCAGTACTTC. Translating it yields CASSPSGGRQETQYF. The full variable domain, its missing parts supplied by reference TRBV5-4 and TRBJ2-5, is ETGVTQSPTHLIKTRGQQVTLRCSSQSGHNTVSWYQQALGQGPQFIFQYYREEENGRGNFPPRFSGLQFPNYSSELNVNALELDDSALYLCASSPSGGRQETQYFGPGTRLLVL.

Comment on this clone: Being one base from a much bigger clone, this may be a read error. The gene calls are TRBV5-4 and TRBJ2-2; D is undetermined. V was cut by 4 bases and J by 4 bases, with 8 bases left in between. This CDR3 contains 13 residues. CDR1 and CDR2 from the germline V gene are SGHNT and YYREEE (reference sequence). In nucleotides, the CDR3 is TGTGCCAGCAGCCTGGACGGCACCGGGGAGCTGTTTTTT. Its protein is CASSLDGTGELFF.

This clone was observed at least ten times. The chain joins TRBV28 to TRBJ1-2; D possibly corresponds to TRBD1 (6 bases). Per germline, CDR1 MDHEN and CDR2 SYDVKM. Deletions cut 1 base from V and 8 bases from J, with 17 bases between. The CDR3 has 15 residues. CDR3 amino acids: CASSLFRNRVGGYTF. CDR3 DNA sequence: TGTGCCAGCAGTTTATTCCGGAACAGGGTTGGCGGCTACACCTTC.

The chain carries TRBV5-5 and TRBJ1-2; tentatively, D is TRBD1 (6 bases). CDR1 is SGHKS and CDR2 is YYEKEE in the germline V gene (reference sequence). The germline V and J ends were trimmed by 0 bases and 4 bases, with 10 bases remaining between them. The CDR3 covers 14 residues. CDR3 coding DNA: TGTGCCAGCAGCTTGGCTACAGGGACCTATGGCTACACCTTC. This codes for CASSLATGTYGYTF.

This clone has just one count. The chain recombines TRBV19 with TRBJ1-4; the D is unclear. From germline, CDR1 is LNHDA and CDR2 SQIVND (reference sequence). V shed 4 bases and J shed 5 bases, with 11 bases lying between them. This CDR3 has 14 amino acids. CDR3 DNA sequence: TGTGCCAGTAGTAATTCCGGAGAAAATGAAAAACTGTTTTTT. This sequence encodes CASSNSGENEKLFF.

This sequence joins TRBV4-3 and TRBJ2-2; D gene uncertain. The CDR3 extends over 14 amino acids. CDR1 LGHNA and CDR2 YSLEER come from the germline V gene. Trimming removed 4 bases from V and 5 bases from J, with 11 bases in between. As DNA, the CDR3 is TGCGCCAGCAGCCTCCGCCACGGGACCGGGGAGCTGTTTTTT. Its protein product is CASSLRHGTGELFF.

This clone was seen just once. V and J are TRBV7-2 and TRBJ2-1; possible D gene TRBD2, 5 bases. The CDR3 consists of 14 residues. Deletions cut 3 bases from V and 7 bases from J, with 13 bases between. Germline V gene sequence: CDR1 SGHTA, CDR2 FQGNSA. CDR3 sequence: CASSFPGRRNEQFF. The CDR3 DNA is TGTGCCAGCAGCTTCCCTGGACGGAGGAATGAGCAGTTCTTC.

This chain links TRBV5-1 with TRBJ1-2; no firm D call. CDR1 is SGHRS, CDR2 YFSETQ, per germline. CDR3 size: 14 residues. Trimming took 0 bases from V and 1 from J, leaving 7 bases between them. The CDR3 sequence: CASSLEYGNYGYTF. Written as DNA, the CDR3 is TGCGCCAGCAGCTTGGAGTACGGTAACTATGGCTACACCTTC.

This clone was detected a few times. This rearrangement joins TRBV7-2 to TRBJ1-5, with a weak D call TRBD1 (5 bases). The germline gives CDR1 SGHTA, CDR2 FQGNSA. The CDR3 is 15 amino acids. Trimming removed 1 base from V and 4 bases from J, with 11 bases in between. CDR3 sequence (DNA): TGTGCCAGCAGCTTAGTCGGGGGGTATAATCAGCCCCAGCATTTT. Its protein product is CASSLVGGYNQPQHF.